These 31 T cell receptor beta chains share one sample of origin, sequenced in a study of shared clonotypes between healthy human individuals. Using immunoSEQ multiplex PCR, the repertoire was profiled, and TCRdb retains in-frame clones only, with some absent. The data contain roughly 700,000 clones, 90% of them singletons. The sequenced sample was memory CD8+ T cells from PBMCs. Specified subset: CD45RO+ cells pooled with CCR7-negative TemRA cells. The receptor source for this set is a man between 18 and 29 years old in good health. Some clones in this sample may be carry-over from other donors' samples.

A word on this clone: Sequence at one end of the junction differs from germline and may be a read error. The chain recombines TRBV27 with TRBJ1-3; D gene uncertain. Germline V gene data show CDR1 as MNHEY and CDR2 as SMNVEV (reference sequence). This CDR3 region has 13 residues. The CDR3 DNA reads TGTGCCAGCAGTTCAGGACCTTGGCAGCCCAGAAATTTT. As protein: CASSSGPWQPRNF.

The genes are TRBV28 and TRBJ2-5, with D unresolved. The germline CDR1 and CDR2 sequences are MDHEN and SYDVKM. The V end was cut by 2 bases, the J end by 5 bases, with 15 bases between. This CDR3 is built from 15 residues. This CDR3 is CASSLDPVIGETQYF. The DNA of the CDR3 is TGTGCCAGCAGTTTAGACCCCGTGATCGGGGAGACCCAGTACTTC.

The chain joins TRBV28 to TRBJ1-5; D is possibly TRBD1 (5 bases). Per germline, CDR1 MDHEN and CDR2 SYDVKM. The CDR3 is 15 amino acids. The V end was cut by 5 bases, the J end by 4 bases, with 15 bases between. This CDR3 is CASSLLSDRNQPQHF. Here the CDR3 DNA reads TGTGCCAGCAGTCTCCTTAGCGACAGAAATCAGCCCCAGCATTTT.

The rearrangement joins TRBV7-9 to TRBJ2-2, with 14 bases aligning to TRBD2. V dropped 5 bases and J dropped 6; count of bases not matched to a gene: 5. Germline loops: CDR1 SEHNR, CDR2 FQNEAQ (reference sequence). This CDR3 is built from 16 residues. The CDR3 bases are TGTGCCAGCAGCATCGGACTAGCGGGAGGCGCCGGGGAGCTGTTTTTT. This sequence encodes CASSIGLAGGAGELFF. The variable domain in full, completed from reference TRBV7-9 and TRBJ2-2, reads DTGVSQNPRHKITKRGQNVTFRCDPISEHNRLYWYRQTLGQGPEFLTYFQNEAQLEKSRLLSDRFSAERPKGSFSTLEIQRTEQGDSAMYLCASSIGLAGGAGELFFGEGSRLTVL.

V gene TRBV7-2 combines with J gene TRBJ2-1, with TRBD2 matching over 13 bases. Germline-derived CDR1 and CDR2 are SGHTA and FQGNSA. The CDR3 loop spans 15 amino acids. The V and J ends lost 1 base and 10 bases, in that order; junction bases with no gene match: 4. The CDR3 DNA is TGTGCCAGCAGCTTAGTGGGGACTAGCGGGAACGAGCAGTTCTTC. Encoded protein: CASSLVGTSGNEQFF.

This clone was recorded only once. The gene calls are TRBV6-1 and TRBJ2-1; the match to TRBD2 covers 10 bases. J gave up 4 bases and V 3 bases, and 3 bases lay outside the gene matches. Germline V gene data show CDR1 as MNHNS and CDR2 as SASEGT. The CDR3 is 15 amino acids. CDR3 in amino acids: CASSEASGRYNEQFF. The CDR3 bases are TGTGCCAGCAGTGAGGCTAGCGGGAGATACAATGAGCAGTTCTTC.

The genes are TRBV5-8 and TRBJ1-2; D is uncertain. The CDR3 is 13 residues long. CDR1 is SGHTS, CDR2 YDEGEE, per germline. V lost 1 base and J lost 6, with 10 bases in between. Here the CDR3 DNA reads TGTGCCAGCAGCTTGAGCTTTCGGGATGGCTACACCTTC. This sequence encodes CASSLSFRDGYTF.

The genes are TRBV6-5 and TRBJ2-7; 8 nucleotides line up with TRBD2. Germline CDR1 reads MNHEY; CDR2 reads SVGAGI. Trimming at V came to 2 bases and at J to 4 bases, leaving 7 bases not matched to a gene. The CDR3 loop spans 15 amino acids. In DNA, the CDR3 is TGTGCCAGCAGTTACGGGGAGGGCGGGGGGTACGAGCAGTACTTC. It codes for CASSYGEGGGYEQYF.

The CDR3 protein is CASSVGQDRGSYEQYF. Here the CDR3 DNA reads TGTGCCAGCAGCGTAGGTCAGGACAGGGGGTCCTACGAGCAGTACTTC. This rearrangement joins TRBV9 to TRBJ2-5; 10 bases map to TRBD1. With the DNA end fitting TRBJ2-7 better, the J assignment may be wrong. The germline V gene has CDR1 SGDLS and CDR2 YYNGEE. This CDR3 has 16 amino acids.

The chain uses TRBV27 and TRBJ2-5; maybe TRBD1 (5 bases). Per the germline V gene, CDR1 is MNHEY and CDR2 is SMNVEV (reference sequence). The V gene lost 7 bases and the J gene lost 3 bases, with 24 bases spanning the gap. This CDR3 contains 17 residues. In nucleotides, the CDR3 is TGTGCCAGCATCCAAACCTCCCCAGGACATCCCGAAGAGACCCAGTACTTC. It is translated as CASIQTSPGHPEETQYF.

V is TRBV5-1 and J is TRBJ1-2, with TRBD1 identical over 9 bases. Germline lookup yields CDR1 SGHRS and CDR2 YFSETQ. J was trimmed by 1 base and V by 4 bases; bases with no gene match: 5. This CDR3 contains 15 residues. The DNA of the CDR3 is TGCGCCAGCAGCCCGGGACAGGGCCGTAACTATGGCTACACCTTC. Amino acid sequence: CASSPGQGRNYGYTF.

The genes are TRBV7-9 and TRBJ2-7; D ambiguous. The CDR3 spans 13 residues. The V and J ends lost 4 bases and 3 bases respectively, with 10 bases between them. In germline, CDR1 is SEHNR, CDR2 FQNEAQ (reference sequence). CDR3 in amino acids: CASSYVDRYEQYF. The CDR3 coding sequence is TGTGCCAGCAGCTACGTAGACCGCTACGAGCAGTACTTC.

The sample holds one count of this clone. CDR3 nucleotide sequence: TGTGCCAGTAGTATTCTGGGGACTACCAATGAAAAACTGTTTTTT. Protein sequence: CASSILGTTNEKLFF. The chain links TRBV19 to TRBJ1-4, with TRBD1 as a possible D gene (5 bases). V was cut by 3 bases and J by 5 bases, with 13 bases left in between. CDR1 LNHDA and CDR2 SQIVND come from the germline V gene (reference sequence). This CDR3 comprises 15 residues. Variable domain in full (rest from reference TRBV19 and TRBJ1-4): DGGITQSPKYLFRKEGQNVTLSCEQNLNHDAMYWYRQDPGQGLRLIYYSQIVNDFQKGDIAEGYSVSREKKESFPLTVTSAQKNPTAFYLCASSILGTTNEKLFFGSGTQLSVL.

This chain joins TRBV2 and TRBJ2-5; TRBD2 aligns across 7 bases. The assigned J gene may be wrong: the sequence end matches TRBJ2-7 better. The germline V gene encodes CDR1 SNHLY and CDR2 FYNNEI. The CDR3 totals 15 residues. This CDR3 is CASRRSGEGIIEQYF. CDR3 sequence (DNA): TGTGCCAGCAGGAGGTCTGGGGAGGGCATAATCGAGCAGTACTTC.

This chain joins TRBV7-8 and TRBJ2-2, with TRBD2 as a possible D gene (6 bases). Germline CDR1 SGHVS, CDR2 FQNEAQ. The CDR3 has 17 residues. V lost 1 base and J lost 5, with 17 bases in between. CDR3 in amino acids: CASSLEPRGAGTGELFF. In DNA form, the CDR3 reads TGTGCCAGCAGCTTAGAACCGCGCGGGGCGGGTACCGGGGAGCTGTTTTTT.

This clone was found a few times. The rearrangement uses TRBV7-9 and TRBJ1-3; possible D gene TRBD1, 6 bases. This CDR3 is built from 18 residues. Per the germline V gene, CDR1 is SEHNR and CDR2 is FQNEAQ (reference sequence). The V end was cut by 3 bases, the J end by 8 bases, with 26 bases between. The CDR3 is CASSFRYLPGTSAHTIYF. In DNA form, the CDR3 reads TGTGCCAGCAGCTTCCGCTACTTACCAGGGACATCGGCCCACACCATATATTTT.

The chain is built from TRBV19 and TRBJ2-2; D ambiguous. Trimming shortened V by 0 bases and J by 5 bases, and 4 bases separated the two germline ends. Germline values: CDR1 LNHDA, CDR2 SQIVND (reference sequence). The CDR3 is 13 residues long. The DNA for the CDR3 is TGTGCCAGTAGTATAGATTTAACCGGGGAGCTGTTTTTT. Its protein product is CASSIDLTGELFF.

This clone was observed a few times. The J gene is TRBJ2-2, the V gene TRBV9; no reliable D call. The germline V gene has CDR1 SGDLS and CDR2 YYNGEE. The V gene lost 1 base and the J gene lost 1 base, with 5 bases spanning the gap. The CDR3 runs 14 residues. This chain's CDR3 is CASSVSRNTGELFF. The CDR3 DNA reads TGTGCCAGCAGCGTATCCAGGAACACCGGGGAGCTGTTTTTT.

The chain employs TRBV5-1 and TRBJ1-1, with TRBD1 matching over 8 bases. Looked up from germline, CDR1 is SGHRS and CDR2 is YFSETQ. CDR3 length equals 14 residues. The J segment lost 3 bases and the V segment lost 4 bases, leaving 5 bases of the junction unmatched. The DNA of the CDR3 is TGCGCCAGCAGCCCCGCAGGGGGCTACACTGAAGCTTTCTTT. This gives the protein CASSPAGGYTEAFF.

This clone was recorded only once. The CDR3: CASISRGKGNQPQHF. The CDR3 region has the DNA TGTGCCAGTATCTCCAGAGGTAAGGGCAATCAGCCCCAGCATTTT. The gene calls are TRBV19 and TRBJ1-5; no clear D. There are 15 residues in the CDR3. CDR1 is LNHDA, CDR2 SQIVND, per germline (reference sequence). V lost 7 bases to trimming and J lost 2 bases, with 15 bases between them.

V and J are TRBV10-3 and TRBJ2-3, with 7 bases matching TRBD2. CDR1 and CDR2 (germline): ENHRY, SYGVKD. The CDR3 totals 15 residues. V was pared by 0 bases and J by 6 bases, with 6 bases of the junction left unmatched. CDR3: CAISESGGRADTQYF. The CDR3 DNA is TGTGCCATCAGTGAGTCGGGTGGGAGGGCGGATACGCAGTATTTT.

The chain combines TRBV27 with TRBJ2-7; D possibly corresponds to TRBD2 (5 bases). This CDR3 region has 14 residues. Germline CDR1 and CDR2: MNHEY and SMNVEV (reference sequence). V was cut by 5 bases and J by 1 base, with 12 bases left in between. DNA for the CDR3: TGTGCCAGCAGTAAGGACTCGGGGTCCTACGAGCAGTACTTC. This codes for CASSKDSGSYEQYF.

CDR3: CAPLRGQGFSYEQYF. The CDR3 DNA sequence: TGTGCCCCCTTAAGAGGACAGGGATTCTCCTACGAGCAGTACTTC. V usage is TRBV2 and J usage is TRBJ2-7; 8 bases fit TRBD1. CDR1 is SNHLY, CDR2 FYNNEI, per germline. After removal of 11 bases from V and 0 bases from J, the junction contained 12 bases not matched to a gene. This CDR3 region has 15 residues. Combining the CDR3 with reference TRBV2 and TRBJ2-7 gives the whole variable domain EPEVTQTPSHQVTQMGQEVILRCVPISNHLYFYWYRQILGQKVEFLVSFYNNEISEKSEIFDDQFSVERPDGSNFTLKIRSTKLEDSAMYFCAPLRGQGFSYEQYFGPGTRLTVT.

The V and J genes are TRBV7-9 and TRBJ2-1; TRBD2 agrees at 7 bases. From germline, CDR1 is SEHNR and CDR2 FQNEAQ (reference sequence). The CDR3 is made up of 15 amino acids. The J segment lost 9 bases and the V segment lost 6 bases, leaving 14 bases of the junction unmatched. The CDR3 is CASRSREDLHSEQFF. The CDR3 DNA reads TGTGCCAGCAGGTCTCGGGAGGACCTTCATAGTGAGCAGTTCTTC.

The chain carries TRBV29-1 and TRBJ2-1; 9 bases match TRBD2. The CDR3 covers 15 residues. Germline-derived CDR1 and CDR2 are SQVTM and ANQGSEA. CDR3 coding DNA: TGCAGGGCAGCGGGGGGCAGGAGCTCCTACAATGAGCAGTTCTTC. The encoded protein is CRAAGGRSSYNEQFF.

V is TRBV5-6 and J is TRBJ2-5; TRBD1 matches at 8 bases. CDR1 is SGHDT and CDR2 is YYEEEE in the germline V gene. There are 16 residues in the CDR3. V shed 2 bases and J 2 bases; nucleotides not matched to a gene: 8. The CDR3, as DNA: TGTGCCAGCAGCTTCCGGGACAGGTCCTTACAAGAGACCCAGTACTTC. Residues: CASSFRDRSLQETQYF.

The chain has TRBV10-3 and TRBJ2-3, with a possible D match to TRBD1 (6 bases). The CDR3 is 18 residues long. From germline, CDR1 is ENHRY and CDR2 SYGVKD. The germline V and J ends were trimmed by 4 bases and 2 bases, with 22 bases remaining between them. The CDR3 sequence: CAISGKRDRTEITDTQYF. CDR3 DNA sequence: TGTGCCATCAGTGGAAAACGAGATCGGACAGAAATCACAGATACGCAGTATTTT.

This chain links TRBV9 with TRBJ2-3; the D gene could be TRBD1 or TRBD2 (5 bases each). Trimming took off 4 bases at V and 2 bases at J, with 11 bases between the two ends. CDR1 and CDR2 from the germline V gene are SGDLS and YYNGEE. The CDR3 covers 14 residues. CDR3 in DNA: TGTGCCAGCAGCCCTTGGGACCTCACAGATACGCAGTATTTT. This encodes CASSPWDLTDTQYF.

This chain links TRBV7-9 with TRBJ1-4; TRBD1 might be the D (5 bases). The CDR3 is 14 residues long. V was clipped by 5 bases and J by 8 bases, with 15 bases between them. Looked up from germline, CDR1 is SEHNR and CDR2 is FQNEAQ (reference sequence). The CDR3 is CASSASGSREKLFF. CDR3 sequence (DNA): TGTGCCAGCAGCGCCTCAGGGTCGAGGGAAAAACTGTTTTTT.

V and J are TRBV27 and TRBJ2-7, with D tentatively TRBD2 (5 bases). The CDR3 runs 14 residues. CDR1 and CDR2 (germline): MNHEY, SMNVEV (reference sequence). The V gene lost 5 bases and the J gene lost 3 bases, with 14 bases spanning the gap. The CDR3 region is CASSASRRGYEQYF. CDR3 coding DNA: TGTGCCAGCAGTGCCAGTAGACGGGGCTACGAGCAGTACTTC.

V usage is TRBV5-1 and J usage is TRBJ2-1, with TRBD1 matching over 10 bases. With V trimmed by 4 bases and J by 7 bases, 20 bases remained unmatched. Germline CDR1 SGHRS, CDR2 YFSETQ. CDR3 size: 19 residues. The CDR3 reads CASSISGTGVIFSTNEQFF. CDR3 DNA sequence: TGCGCCAGCAGCATTTCCGGGACAGGGGTAATTTTCTCTACGAATGAGCAGTTCTTC.